One and the same sample provided the 9 T cell receptor beta chains below, sequenced in a study of glioma-infiltrating T cells. The iRepertoire nested amplicon-rescue multiplex PCR amplified TCR alpha and beta CDR3s from RNA. A single record per CDR3 protein comes from TCRdb applying MiXCR to the multiplex PCR reads. The profile shows roughly 350,000 distinct CDR3 sequences, 41% of them singletons. The source material was glioma tissue, nonneoplastic brain tissue, or PBMCs (not recorded which). These receptors were obtained from a human donor with low-grade glioma or glioblastoma, undergoing nonglioma brain surgery, or in good health (not recorded which).

The chain combines TRBV28 with TRBJ2-7; tentative D call: TRBD1 (6 bases). The CDR3 length is 13 residues. Germline V gene sequence: CDR1 MDHEN, CDR2 SYDVKM. Trimming cost V 8 bases and J 3 bases, with 14 bases left between them. CDR3 nucleotides: TGTGCCAGCGGGGCAGGACAGAACTACGAGCAGTACTTC. This encodes CASGAGQNYEQYF.

The chain has TRBV25-1 and TRBJ2-5, with D possibly being TRBD1 or TRBD2 (5 bases each). Trimming removed 11 bases at V and 5 bases at J, with 21 bases between. The V gene's germline CDR1 is MGHDK and CDR2 SYGVNS. The CDR3 is made up of 14 amino acids. The CDR3 bases are TGTGCCGGCGGCACCGGGACCCGAGGGGAGACCCAGTACTTC. This gives the protein CAGGTGTRGETQYF.

This clonotype was counted at least ten times. The chain recombines TRBV27 with TRBJ1-5, with 8 bases lining up with TRBD1. The J segment lost 7 bases and the V segment lost 3 bases, leaving 8 bases of the junction unmatched. In germline, CDR1 is MNHEY, CDR2 SMNVEV (reference sequence). This CDR3 spans 15 amino acids. The CDR3 sequence: CASSLRTGLGQPQHF. CDR3 DNA: TGTGCCAGCAGTTTGAGGACAGGGCTAGGGCAGCCCCAGCATTTT.

This clonotype was recorded a few times. The V call is TRBV7-9, the J call TRBJ2-3; 12 positions match TRBD2. V gave up 5 bases and J gave up 3 bases; unmatched junction bases: 6. The CDR3 runs 16 residues. CDR1 and CDR2 from the germline V gene are SEHNR and FQNEAQ (reference sequence). The CDR3 DNA follows: TGTGCCAGCAGCGCTGGACTAGCGGGAACTACAGATACGCAGTATTTT. Translation: CASSAGLAGTTDTQYF.

This chain uses TRBV5-1 with TRBJ2-1, with D uncertain. Trimming cost V 1 base and J 2 bases, with 4 bases left between them. CDR1 SGHRS and CDR2 YFSETQ come from the germline V gene. This CDR3 spans 13 amino acids. The chain's CDR3 is CASSLIPYNEQFF. CDR3 nucleotides: TGCGCCAGCAGCTTGATTCCCTACAATGAGCAGTTCTTC.

The chain recombines TRBV19 with TRBJ1-5; maybe TRBD1 (6 bases). Between the trimmed V and J ends, which lost 2 bases and 5 bases, there was a span of 10 bases. Germline loops: CDR1 LNHDA, CDR2 SQIVND (reference sequence). This CDR3 has 14 residues. In DNA, the CDR3 is TGTGCCAGTAGTATACACTCAGGGGATCAGCCCCAGCATTTT. Translation gives CASSIHSGDQPQHF.

The genes are TRBV9 and TRBJ2-5; either TRBD1 or TRBD2 may fit D (5 bases each). Per the germline V gene, CDR1 is SGDLS and CDR2 is YYNGEE. This CDR3 region has 15 residues. The V gene lost 2 bases and the J gene lost 1 base, with 12 bases spanning the gap. DNA for the CDR3: TGTGCCAGCAGCGTTTCCGGGACGCCCCAAGAGACCCAGTACTTC. Protein sequence: CASSVSGTPQETQYF.

This clonotype was observed a handful of times. V usage is TRBV7-3 and J usage is TRBJ2-1; 9 bases map to TRBD2. The CDR3 extends over 15 amino acids. CDR1 and CDR2 from the germline V gene are SGHTA and FQGTGA. Trimming at V came to 3 bases and at J to 2 bases, leaving 2 bases not matched to a gene. CDR3 DNA: TGTGCCAGCAGCTTCCGACTAGCGGCCTACAATGAGCAGTTCTTC. Its translation is CASSFRLAAYNEQFF.

This clonotype was counted at least ten times. The chain joins TRBV28 to TRBJ1-1; D ambiguous. The CDR3 is 14 residues long. CDR1 is MDHEN, CDR2 SYDVKM, per germline. V was trimmed by 5 bases and J by 1 base, leaving 11 bases between them. CDR3 region: CASSLLDGNTEAFF. The CDR3 nucleotides read TGTGCCAGCAGTCTTTTAGACGGGAACACTGAAGCTTTCTTT.